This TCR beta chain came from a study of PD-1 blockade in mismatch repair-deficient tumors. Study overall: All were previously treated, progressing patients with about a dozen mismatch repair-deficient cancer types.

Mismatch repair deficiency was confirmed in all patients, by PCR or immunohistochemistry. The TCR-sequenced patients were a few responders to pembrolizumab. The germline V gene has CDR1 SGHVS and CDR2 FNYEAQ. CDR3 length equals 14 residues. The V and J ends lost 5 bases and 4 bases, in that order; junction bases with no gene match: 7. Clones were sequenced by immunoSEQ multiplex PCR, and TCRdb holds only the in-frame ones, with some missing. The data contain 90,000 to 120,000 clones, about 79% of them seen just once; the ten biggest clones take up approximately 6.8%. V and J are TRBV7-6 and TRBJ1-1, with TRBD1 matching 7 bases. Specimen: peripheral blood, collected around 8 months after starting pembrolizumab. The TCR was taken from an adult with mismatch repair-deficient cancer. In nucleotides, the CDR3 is TGTGCCAGCAGCACCGGACAGGAAACCACTGAAGCTTTCTTT. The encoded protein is CASSTGQETTEAFF.